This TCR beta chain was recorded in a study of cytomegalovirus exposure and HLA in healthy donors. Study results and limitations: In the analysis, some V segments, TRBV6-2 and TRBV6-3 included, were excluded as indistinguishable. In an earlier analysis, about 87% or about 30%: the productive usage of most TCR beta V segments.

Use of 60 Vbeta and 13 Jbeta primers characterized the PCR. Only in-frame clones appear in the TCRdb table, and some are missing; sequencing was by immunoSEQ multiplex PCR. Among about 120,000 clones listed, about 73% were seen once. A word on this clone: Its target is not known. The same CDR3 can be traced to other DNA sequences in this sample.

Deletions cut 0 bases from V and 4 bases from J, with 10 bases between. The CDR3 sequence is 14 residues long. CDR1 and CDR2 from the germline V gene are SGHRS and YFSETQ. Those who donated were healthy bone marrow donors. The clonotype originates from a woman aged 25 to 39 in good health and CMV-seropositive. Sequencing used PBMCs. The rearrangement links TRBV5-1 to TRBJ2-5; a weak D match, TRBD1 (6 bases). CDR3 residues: CASSLGGGRETQYF. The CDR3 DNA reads TGCGCCAGCAGCTTGGGAGGGGGTCGAGAGACCCAGTACTTC. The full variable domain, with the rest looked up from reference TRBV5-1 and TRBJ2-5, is KAGVTQTPRYLIKTRGQQVTLSCSPISGHRSVSWYQQTPGQGLQFLFEYFSETQRNKGNFPGRFSGRQFSNSRSEMNVSTLELGDSALYLCASSLGGGRETQYFGPGTRLLVL.